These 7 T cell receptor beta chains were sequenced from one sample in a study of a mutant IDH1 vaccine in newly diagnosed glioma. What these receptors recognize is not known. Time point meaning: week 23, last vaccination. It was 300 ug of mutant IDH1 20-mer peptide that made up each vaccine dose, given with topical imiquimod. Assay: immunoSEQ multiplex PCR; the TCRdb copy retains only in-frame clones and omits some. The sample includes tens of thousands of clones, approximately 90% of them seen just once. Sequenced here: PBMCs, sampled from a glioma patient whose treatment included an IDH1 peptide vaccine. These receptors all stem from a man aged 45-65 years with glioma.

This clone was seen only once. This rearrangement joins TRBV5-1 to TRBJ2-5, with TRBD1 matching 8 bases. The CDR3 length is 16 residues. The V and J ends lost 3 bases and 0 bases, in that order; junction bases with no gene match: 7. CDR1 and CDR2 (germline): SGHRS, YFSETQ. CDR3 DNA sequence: TGCGCCAGCAGCTCTGGCAGGGGGCGGAACCAAGAGACCCAGTACTTC. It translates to CASSSGRGRNQETQYF.

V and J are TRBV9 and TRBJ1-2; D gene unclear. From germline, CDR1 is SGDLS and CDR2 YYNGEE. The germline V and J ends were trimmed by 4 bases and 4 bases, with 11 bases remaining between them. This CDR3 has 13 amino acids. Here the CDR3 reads CASSLTSGYGYTF. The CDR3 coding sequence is TGTGCCAGCAGCCTCACGTCGGGCTATGGCTACACCTTC. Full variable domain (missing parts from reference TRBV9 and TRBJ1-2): DSGVTQTPKHLITATGQRVTLRCSPRSGDLSVYWYQQSLDQGLQFLIQYYNGEERAKGNILERFSAQQFPDLHSELNLSSLELGDSALYFCASSLTSGYGYTFGSGTRLTVV.

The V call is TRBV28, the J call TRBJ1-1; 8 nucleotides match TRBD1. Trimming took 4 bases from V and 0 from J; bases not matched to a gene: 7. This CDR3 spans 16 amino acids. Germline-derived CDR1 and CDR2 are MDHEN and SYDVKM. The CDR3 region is CASSSTGVNMNTEAFF. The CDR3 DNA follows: TGTGCCAGCAGTTCGACAGGGGTCAACATGAACACTGAAGCTTTCTTT.

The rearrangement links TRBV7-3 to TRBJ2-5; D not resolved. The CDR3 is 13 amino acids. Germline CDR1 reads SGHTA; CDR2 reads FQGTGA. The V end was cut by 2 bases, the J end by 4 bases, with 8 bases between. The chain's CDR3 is CASSLGRLETQYF. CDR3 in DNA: TGTGCCAGCAGCTTAGGCCGGCTAGAGACCCAGTACTTC.

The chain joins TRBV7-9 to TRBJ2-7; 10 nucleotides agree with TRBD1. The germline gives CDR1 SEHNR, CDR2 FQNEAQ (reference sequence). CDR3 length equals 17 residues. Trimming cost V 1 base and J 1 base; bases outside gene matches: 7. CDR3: CASSLEPGQGVSYEQYF. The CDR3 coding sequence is TGTGCCAGCAGCTTAGAACCTGGACAGGGGGTATCCTACGAGCAGTACTTC.

CDR3 in amino acids: CASSQDWGASYEQYF. The CDR3 coding sequence is TGTGCCAGCAGCCAAGATTGGGGGGCCAGCTACGAGCAGTACTTC. This chain joins TRBV14 and TRBJ2-7; perhaps D is TRBD1 or TRBD2 (6 bases each). V was trimmed by 0 bases and J by 3 bases, leaving 12 bases between them. This CDR3 spans 15 amino acids. Germline values: CDR1 SGHDN, CDR2 FVKESK.

DNA for the CDR3: TGTGCCTGGAGTGTAATAGCGGGGGAGCTGTTTTTT. Its protein product is CAWSVIAGELFF. This chain links TRBV30 with TRBJ2-2, with D possibly TRBD2 on 5 matching bases. This CDR3 spans 12 amino acids. Trimming removed 0 bases from V and 8 bases from J, with 7 bases in between. Germline CDR1 reads GTSNPN; CDR2 reads SVGIG (reference sequence).